The following is a T cell receptor beta chain sequence with its context. The target antigen is unknown. From germline, CDR1 is MNHEY and CDR2 SVGAGI. The CDR3 runs to 15 residues. Trimming at V came to 5 bases and at J to 1 base, leaving 7 bases not matched to a gene. The record originates from a study of T cell responses to AZD1222 COVID-19 vaccine. Data came from immunoSEQ multiplex PCR; TCRdb stores just in-frame clones and leaves some out. This table has 140,000 to 150,000 clones, about 93% appearing once. Overall study results and limits: Repertoires in all cases were sampled only once the peak T cell response had passed. A rise in Spike-specific TCR breadth and depth followed two AZD1222 doses.

J is TRBJ1-1 and V is TRBV6-5; 7 bases match TRBD1. The sequencing used peripheral blood, collected on day 0 of AZD1222 vaccination. The receptor comes from an adult in good health. The CDR3 nucleotides read TGTGCCAGCAGTACGCTGACAGGGCAGAACACTGAAGCTTTCTTT. Translated: CASSTLTGQNTEAFF.